This T cell receptor (beta chain) was identified in a study of tumor and adjacent non-tumor tissue in lung cancer. Regarding the study as a whole: Tumor tissue had significantly higher TCR diversity than normal lung.

Note on this clonotype: Its antigen is unknown. Sequence at one end of the junction differs from germline and may be a read error.

A modified ARM-PCR protocol with three rounds of nested PCR amplified TCRbeta. In TCRdb, the multiplex PCR reads were re-called with MiXCR into one record per CDR3 protein. The top ten hold 20% to 25% of the sample, which has about 68,000 distinct CDR3 sequences, about 61% seen once. The CDR3 spans 13 residues. RNA was extracted from bulk tissue without any cell sorting. The chain is built from TRBV12-3 or TRBV12-4 and TRBJ1-5; D gene unclear. The sequencing input was lung tumor tissue. The sequence came from a man in his fifties with non-small cell lung cancer. Here the CDR3 DNA reads TGTGCCAGCAGATTAACGGGATCCGAGCCCCAGCACTTT. It specifies CASRLTGSEPQHF.